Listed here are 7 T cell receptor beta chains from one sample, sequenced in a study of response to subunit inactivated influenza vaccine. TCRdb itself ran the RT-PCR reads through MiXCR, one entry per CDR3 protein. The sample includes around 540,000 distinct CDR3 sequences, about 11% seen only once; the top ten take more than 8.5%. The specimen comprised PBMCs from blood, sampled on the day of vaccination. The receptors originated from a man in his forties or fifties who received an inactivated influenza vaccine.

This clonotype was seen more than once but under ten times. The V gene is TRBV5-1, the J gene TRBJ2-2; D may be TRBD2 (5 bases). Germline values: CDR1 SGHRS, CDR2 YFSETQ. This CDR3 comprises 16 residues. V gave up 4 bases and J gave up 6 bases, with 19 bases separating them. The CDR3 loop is CASSPLGVGLPGELFF. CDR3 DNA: TGCGCCAGCAGCCCGCTAGGAGTTGGACTTCCCGGGGAGCTGTTTTTT.

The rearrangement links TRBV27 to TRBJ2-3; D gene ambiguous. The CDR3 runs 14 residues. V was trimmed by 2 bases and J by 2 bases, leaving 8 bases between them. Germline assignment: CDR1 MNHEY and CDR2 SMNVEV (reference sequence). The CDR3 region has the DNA TGTGCCAGCAGTTTAAAACGAATCACAGATACGCAGTATTTT. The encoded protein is CASSLKRITDTQYF.

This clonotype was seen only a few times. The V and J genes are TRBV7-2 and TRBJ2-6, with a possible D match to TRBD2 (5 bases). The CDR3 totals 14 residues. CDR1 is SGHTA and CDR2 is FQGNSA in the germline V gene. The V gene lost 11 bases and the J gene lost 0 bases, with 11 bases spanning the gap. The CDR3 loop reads CAGSRDSGANVLTF. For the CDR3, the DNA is TGTGCCGGTTCGAGGGACTCTGGGGCCAACGTCCTGACTTTC.

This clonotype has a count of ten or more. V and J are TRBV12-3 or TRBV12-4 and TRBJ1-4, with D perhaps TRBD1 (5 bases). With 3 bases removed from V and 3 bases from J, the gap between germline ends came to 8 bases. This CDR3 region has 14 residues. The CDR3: CASSLGGANEKLFF. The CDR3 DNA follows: TGTGCCAGCAGTTTGGGGGGAGCTAATGAAAAACTGTTTTTT.

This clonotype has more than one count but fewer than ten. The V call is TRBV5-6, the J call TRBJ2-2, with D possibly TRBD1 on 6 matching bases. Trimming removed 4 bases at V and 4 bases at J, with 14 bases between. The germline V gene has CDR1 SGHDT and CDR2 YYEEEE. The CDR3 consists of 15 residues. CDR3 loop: CASSTGTRGTGELFF. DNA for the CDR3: TGTGCCAGCAGCACAGGGACGAGGGGCACCGGGGAGCTGTTTTTT.

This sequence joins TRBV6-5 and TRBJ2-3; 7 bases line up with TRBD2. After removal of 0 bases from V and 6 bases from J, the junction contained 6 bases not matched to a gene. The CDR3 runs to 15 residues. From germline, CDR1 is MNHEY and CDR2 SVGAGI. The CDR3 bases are TGTGCCAGCAGTTACTCGAAAGTAGCGGGCGATACGCAGTATTTT. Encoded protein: CASSYSKVAGDTQYF.

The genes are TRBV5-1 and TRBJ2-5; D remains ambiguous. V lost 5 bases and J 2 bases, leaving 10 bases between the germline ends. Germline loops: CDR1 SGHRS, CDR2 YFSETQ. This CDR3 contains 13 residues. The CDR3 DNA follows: TGCGCCAGCAGTGTTAGGGAACAAGAGACCCAGTACTTC. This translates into CASSVREQETQYF.